These 9 T cell receptor beta chains came from one sample sequenced in a study of shared clonotypes between healthy human individuals. Sequenced by immunoSEQ multiplex PCR; TCRdb stores in-frame clones only, minus some. The data contain just over 2,000,000 clones, about 95% of them singletons. CD45RO-negative CD8 cells positively selected for CCR7 made up the naive population, which excluded terminally differentiated effector memory CD45RA+ cells. The sequencing input was naive CD8+ T cells sorted from blood. The receptors here all came from a man younger than 35 in good health.

V usage is TRBV6-5 and J usage is TRBJ1-1; D not resolved. CDR1 and CDR2 from the germline V gene are MNHEY and SVGAGI. There are 13 residues in the CDR3. Deletions cut 3 bases from V and 3 bases from J, with 8 bases between. In DNA form, the CDR3 reads TGTGCCAGCAGTTATGAGTATCACACTGAAGCTTTCTTT. Its protein is CASSYEYHTEAFF.

This chain uses TRBV29-1 with TRBJ2-7; D perhaps matches TRBD2 (6 bases). The V and J ends lost 7 bases and 5 bases respectively, with 24 bases between them. The CDR3 length is 15 residues. Germline CDR1 reads SQVTM; CDR2 reads ANQGSEA. The CDR3 nucleotides are TGCAGCGCTCGAGGGGCCCCGGAGGGAGCAAACGAGCAGTACTTC. This gives the protein CSARGAPEGANEQYF.

The V call is TRBV5-4, the J call TRBJ2-2; the D is unclear. V lost 4 bases and J lost 7, with 8 bases in between. Germline V CDR1 and CDR2: SGHNT, YYREEE (reference sequence). The length of the CDR3 is 12 residues. The CDR3 here is CASSQDVGELFF. The CDR3 DNA sequence: TGTGCCAGCAGCCAGGACGTCGGGGAGCTGTTTTTT.

The rearrangement links TRBV6-1 to TRBJ1-2; no definite D call. Per germline, CDR1 MNHNS and CDR2 SASEGT. V was pared by 6 bases and J by 8 bases, with 1 base between. This CDR3 has 8 residues. The CDR3 here is CASSGYTF. CDR3 nucleotide sequence: TGTGCCAGCAGCGGCTACACCTTC.

In this sample, this clone turned up a few times. V is TRBV2 and J is TRBJ2-1; 8 bases agree with TRBD1. CDR3 length: 14 amino acids. The junction had 7 bases not matched to a gene; V was cut back by 6 bases and J by 6 bases. The germline V gene encodes CDR1 SNHLY and CDR2 FYNNEI. CDR3 region: CASRRTGYGNEQFF. CDR3 nucleotides: TGTGCCAGCAGAAGGACAGGGTACGGCAATGAGCAGTTCTTC.

The V call is TRBV30, the J call TRBJ2-7, with 7 bases lining up with TRBD1. The CDR3 spans 12 residues. CDR1 GTSNPN and CDR2 SVGIG come from the germline V gene (reference sequence). The V and J ends lost 8 bases and 2 bases, in that order; junction bases with no gene match: 6. The CDR3, as DNA: TGTGCCACGGGACAGTCCACCTACGAGCAGTACTTC. This sequence encodes CATGQSTYEQYF.

As for this clone: Sequence at one end of the junction differs from germline and may be a read error. The chain carries TRBV7-7 and TRBJ2-5; D is unresolved. CDR3 length equals 14 residues. Germline CDR1 reads SSHAT; CDR2 reads FNYEAQ (reference sequence). CDR3 in amino acids: CASSLHPVGETQYF. CDR3 in DNA: TGTGCTAGCAGCTTACACCCCGTCGGGGAGACCCAGTACTTC.

The CDR3 DNA is TGTGCCAGCAGAGGACAGGGGATGAACACTGAAGCTTTCTTT. The encoded protein is CASRGQGMNTEAFF. The rearrangement joins TRBV6-5 to TRBJ1-1, with TRBD1 identical over 9 bases. V lost 6 bases and J lost 0; bases outside the gene matches: 2. This CDR3 spans 14 amino acids. Germline lookup yields CDR1 MNHEY and CDR2 SVGAGI.

In DNA, the CDR3 is TGTGCCAGCAGCCCCGGGACAGGGGGCATAGAGACCCAGTACTTC. Residues: CASSPGTGGIETQYF. V gene TRBV7-9 combines with J gene TRBJ2-5, with 12 bases fitting TRBD1. The CDR3 extends over 15 amino acids. Trimming removed 5 bases from V and 4 bases from J; junction bases left unmatched: 5. Germline lookup yields CDR1 SEHNR and CDR2 FQNEAQ (reference sequence).